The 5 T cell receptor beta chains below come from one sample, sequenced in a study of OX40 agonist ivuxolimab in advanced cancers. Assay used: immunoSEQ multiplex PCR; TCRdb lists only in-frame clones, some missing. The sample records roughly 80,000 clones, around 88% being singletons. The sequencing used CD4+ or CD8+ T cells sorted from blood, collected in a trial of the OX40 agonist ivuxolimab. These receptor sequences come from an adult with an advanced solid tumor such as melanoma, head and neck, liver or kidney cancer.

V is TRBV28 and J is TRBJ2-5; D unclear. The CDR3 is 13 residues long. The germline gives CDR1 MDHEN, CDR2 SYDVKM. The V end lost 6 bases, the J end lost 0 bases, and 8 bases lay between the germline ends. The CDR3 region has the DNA TGTGCCAGCAGGCAAGCTAACCAAGAGACCCAGTACTTC. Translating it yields CASRQANQETQYF.

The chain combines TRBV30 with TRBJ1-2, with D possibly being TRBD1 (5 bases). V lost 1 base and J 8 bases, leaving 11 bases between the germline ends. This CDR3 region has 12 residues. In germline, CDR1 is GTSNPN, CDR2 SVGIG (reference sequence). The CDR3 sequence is CAWSGEGDGYTF. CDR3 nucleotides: TGTGCCTGGAGTGGGGAAGGGGACGGCTACACCTTC.

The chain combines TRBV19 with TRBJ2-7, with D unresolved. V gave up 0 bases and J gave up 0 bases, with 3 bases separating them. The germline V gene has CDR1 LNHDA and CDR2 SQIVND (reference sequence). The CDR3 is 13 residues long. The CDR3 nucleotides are TGTGCCAGTAGTATAGACAGCTCCTACGAGCAGTACTTC. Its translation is CASSIDSSYEQYF.

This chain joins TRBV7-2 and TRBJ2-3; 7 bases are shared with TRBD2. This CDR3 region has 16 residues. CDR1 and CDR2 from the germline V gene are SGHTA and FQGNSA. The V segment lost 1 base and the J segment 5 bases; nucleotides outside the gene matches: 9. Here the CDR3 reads CASSLGVGGPGDTQYF. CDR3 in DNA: TGTGCCAGCAGCTTAGGAGTGGGAGGGCCAGGAGATACGCAGTATTTT.

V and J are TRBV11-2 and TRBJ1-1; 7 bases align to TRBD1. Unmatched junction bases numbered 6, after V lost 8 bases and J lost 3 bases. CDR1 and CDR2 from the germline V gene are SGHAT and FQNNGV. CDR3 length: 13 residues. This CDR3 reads CASRGQVDTEAFF. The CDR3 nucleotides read TGTGCCAGCCGCGGACAGGTGGACACTGAAGCTTTCTTT.